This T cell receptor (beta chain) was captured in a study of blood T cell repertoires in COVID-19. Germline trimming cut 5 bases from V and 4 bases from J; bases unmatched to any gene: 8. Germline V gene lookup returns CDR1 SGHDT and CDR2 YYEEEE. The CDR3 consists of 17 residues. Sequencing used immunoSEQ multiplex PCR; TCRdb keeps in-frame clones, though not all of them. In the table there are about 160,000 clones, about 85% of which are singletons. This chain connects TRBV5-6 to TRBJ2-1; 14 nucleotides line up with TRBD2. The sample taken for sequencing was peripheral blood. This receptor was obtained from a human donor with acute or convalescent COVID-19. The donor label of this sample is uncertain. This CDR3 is CASSYGLAGGGYNEQFF. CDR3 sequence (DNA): TGTGCCAGCAGTTACGGACTAGCGGGGGGAGGTTACAATGAGCAGTTCTTC. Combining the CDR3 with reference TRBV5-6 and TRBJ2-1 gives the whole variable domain DAGVTQSPTHLIKTRGQQVTLRCSPKSGHDTVSWYQQALGQGPQFIFQYYEEEERQRGNFPDRFSGHQFPNYSSELNVNALLLGDSALYLCASSYGLAGGGYNEQFFGPGTRLTVL.